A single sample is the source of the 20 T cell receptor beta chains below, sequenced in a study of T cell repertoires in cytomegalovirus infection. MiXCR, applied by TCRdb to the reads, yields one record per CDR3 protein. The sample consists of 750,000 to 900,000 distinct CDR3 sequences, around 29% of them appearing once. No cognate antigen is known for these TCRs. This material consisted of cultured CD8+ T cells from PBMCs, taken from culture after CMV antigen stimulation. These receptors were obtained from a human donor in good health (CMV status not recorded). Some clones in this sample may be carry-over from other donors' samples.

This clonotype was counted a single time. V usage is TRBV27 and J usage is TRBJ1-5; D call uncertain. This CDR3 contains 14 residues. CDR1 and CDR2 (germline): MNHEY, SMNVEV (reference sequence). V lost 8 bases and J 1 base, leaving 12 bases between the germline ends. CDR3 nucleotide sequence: TGTGCCAGCGGCCCTACATTAAGCAATCAGCCCCAGCATTTT. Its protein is CASGPTLSNQPQHF.

CDR3 nucleotide sequence: TGTGCCAGCAGCTTAGATCGGGGGAAAGGCACAGATACGCAGTATTTT. Translated: CASSLDRGKGTDTQYF. The chain joins TRBV7-6 to TRBJ2-3; perhaps TRBD2 as D (6 bases). Germline CDR1 is SGHVS and CDR2 is FNYEAQ. This CDR3 has 16 amino acids. V dropped 1 base and J dropped 1 base, with 12 bases sitting between them. The whole variable domain, filled in from reference TRBV7-6 and TRBJ2-3, reads GAGVSQSPRYKVTKRGQDVALRCDPISGHVSLYWYRQALGQGPEFLTYFNYEAQQDKSGLPNDRFSAERPEGSISTLTIQRTEQRDSAMYRCASSLDRGKGTDTQYFGPGTRLTVL.

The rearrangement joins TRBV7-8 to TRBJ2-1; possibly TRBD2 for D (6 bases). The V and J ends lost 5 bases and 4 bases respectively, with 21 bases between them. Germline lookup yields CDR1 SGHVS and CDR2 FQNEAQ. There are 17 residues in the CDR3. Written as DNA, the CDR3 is TGTGCCAGCAGCAGCCACCCTGTCCACCGGGGGTACAATGAGCAGTTCTTC. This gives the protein CASSSHPVHRGYNEQFF.

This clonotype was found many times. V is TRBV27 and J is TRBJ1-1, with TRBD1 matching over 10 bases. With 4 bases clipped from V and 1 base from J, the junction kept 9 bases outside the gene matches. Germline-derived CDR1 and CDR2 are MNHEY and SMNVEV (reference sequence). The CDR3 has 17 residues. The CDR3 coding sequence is TGTGCCAGCAGTTCCCCTGGACAGGGGGTGGCGAACACTGAAGCTTTCTTT. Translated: CASSSPGQGVANTEAFF.

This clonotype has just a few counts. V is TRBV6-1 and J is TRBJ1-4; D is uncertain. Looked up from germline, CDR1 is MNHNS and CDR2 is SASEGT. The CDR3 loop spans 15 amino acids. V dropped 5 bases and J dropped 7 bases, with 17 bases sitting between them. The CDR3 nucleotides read TGTGCCAGCAGTTTTGAGGGTCCTTCACTTGAAAAACTGTTTTTT. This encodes CASSFEGPSLEKLFF.

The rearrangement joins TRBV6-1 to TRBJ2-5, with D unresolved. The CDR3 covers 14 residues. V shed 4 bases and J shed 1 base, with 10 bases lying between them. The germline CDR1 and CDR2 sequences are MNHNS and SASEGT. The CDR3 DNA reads TGTGCCAGCAGTGTCGACGGTATCCAAGAGACCCAGTACTTC. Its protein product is CASSVDGIQETQYF.

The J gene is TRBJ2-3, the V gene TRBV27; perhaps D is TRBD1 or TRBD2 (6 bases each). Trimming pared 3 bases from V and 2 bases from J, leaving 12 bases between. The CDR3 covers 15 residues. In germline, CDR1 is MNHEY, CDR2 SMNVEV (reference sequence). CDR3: CASSLWGRDTDTQYF. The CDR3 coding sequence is TGTGCCAGCAGTTTGTGGGGGCGGGACACAGATACGCAGTATTTT.

The CDR3 DNA reads TGTGCCAGCAGCCCAAGGACAGGGGACGCATCAGATACGCAGTATTTT. Translating it yields CASSPRTGDASDTQYF. V and J are TRBV7-6 and TRBJ2-3; 9 positions agree with TRBD1. This CDR3 comprises 16 residues. Germline trimming cut 5 bases from V and 4 bases from J; bases unmatched to any gene: 10. Looked up from germline, CDR1 is SGHVS and CDR2 is FNYEAQ.

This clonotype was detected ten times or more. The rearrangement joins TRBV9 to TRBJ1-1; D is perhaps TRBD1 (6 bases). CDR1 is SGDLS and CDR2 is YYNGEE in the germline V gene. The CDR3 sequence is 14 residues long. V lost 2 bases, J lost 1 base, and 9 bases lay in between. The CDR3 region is CASSVGHPNTEAFF. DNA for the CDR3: TGTGCCAGCAGCGTGGGACACCCGAACACTGAAGCTTTCTTT.

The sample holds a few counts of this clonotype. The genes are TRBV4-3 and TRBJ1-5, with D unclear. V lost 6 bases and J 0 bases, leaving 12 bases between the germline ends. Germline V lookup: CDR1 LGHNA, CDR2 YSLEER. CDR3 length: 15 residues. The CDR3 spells CASSKARYSNQPQHF. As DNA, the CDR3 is TGCGCCAGCAGTAAAGCCAGGTATAGCAATCAGCCCCAGCATTTT.

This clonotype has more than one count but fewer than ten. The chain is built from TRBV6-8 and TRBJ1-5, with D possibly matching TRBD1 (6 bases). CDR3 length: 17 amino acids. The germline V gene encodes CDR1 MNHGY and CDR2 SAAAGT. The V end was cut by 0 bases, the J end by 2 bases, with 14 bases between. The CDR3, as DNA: TGTGCCAGCAGTTACTCTGCAGGGGAAGGGGGCAATCAGCCCCAGCATTTT. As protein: CASSYSAGEGGNQPQHF.

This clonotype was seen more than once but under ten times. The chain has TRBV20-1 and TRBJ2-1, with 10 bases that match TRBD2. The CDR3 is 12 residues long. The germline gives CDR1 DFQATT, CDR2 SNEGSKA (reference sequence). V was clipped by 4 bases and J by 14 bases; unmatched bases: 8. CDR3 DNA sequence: TGCAGTGCTACTAGCGGGGGTACCCGGGAGTTCTTC. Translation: CSATSGGTREFF.

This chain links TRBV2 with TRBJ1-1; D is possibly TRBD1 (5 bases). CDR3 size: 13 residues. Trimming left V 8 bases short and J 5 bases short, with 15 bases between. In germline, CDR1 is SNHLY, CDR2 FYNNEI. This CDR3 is CASPKGRRTEAFF. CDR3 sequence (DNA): TGTGCCAGCCCGAAGGGGAGGAGGACTGAAGCTTTCTTT.

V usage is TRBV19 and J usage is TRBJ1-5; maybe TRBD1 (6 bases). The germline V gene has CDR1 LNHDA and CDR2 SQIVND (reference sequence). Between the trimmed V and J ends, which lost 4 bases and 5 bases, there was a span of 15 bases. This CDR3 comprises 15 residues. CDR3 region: CASSRYPAGDQPQHF. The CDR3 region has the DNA TGTGCCAGTAGTAGATACCCGGCAGGGGATCAGCCCCAGCATTTT.

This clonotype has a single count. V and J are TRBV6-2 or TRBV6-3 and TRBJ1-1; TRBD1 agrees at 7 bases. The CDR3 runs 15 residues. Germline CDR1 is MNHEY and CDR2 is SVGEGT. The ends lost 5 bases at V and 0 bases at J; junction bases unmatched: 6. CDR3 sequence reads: CASSPTQGMNTEAFF. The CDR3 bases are TGTGCCAGCAGTCCCACACAGGGGATGAACACTGAAGCTTTCTTT.

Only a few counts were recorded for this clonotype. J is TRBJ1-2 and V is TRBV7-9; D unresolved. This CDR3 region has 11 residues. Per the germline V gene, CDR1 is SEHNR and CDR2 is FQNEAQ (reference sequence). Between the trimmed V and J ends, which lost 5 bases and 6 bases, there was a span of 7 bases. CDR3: CASSLPDGYTF. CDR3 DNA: TGTGCCAGCAGCCTCCCGGATGGCTACACCTTC.

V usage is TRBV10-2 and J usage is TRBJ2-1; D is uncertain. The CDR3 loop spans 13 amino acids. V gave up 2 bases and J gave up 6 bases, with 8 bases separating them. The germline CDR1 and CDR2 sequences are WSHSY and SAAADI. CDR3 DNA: TGCGCCAGCAGTGAGAGGGCCTCCAATGAGCAGTTCTTC. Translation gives CASSERASNEQFF.

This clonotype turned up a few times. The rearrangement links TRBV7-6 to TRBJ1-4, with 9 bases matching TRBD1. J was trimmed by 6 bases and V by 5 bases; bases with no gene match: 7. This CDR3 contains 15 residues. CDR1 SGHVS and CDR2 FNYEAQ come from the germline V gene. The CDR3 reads CASSLYRTGDEKLFF. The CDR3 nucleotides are TGTGCCAGCAGCCTCTATCGGACAGGGGATGAAAAACTGTTTTTT.

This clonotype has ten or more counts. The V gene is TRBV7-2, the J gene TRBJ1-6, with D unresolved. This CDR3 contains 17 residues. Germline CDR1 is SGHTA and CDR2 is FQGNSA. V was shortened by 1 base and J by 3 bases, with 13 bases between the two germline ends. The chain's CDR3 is CASSLDKVSNYNSPLHF. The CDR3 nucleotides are TGTGCCAGCAGCTTAGATAAGGTCTCCAACTATAATTCACCCCTCCACTTT.

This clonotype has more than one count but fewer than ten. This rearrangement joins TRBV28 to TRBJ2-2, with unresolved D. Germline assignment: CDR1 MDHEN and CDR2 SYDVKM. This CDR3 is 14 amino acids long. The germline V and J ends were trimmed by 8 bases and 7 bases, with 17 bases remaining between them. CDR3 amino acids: CASRRMSGVGELFF. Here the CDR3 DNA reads TGTGCCAGCCGTCGGATGTCGGGTGTCGGGGAGCTGTTTTTT.